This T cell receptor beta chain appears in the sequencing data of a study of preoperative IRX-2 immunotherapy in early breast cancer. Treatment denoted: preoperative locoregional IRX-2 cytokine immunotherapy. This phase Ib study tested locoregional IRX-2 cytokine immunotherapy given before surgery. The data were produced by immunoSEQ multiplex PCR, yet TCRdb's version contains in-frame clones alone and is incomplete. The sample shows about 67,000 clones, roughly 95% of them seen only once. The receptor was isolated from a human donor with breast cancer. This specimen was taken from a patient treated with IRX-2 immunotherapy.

CDR3 sequence: CAISGTNSYEQYF. The DNA for the CDR3 is TGTGCCATCAGTGGGACAAACTCCTACGAGCAGTACTTC. The rearrangement links TRBV10-3 to TRBJ2-5; maybe TRBD1 (5 bases). The J call could be wrong; TRBJ2-7 is a better fit for the DNA end. The CDR3 consists of 13 residues. CDR1 and CDR2 (germline): ENHRY, SYGVKD.